The rows below give T cell receptor beta chains drawn from one sample of a study of CD8 T cells in Susac syndrome. TCRdb processed the immunoSEQ multiplex PCR reads anew with MiXCR; each CDR3 protein has one entry. The data contain around 140,000 distinct CDR3 sequences, approximately 93% of them singletons. Sequences were obtained from CD4+ T cells from PBMCs. Receptors were obtained from a human donor in good health. CDR3s include the opening cysteine and the closing phenylalanine or tryptophan. The D gene is left open where the match is weak. Clone size is stated in some rows and not others, as once, few, many or a class when expanded.

>TRBJ2-1|TRBD2|NA|TRBV5-6
CASRFIAGYEQFF
TGTGCCAGCAGATTTATAGCGGGATATGAGCAGTTCTTC
>TRBJ2-4|TRBD1|NA|TRBV30
CAWSPGTGENIQYF
TGTGCCTGGAGTCCCGGGACAGGGGAAAACATTCAGTACTTC
>TRBJ1-1|NA|NA|TRBV27
CASSLQGPTEAFF
TGTGCCAGCAGTTTACAGGGGCCCACTGAAGCTTTCTTT
>TRBJ2-7|NA|NA|TRBV20-1
CSARDLAGPEQYF
TGCAGTGCTAGAGATTTGGCGGGGCCCGAGCAGTACTTC
>TRBJ1-4|NA|NA|TRBV5-1
CASSWGKGEKLFF
TGCGCCAGCAGCTGGGGGAAAGGGGAAAAACTGTTTTTT
>TRBJ1-4|NA|NA|TRBV5-1
CASSRRGWDEKLFF
TGCGCCAGCAGCCGGAGGGGTTGGGACGAAAAACTGTTTTTT
>TRBJ2-1|NA|NA|TRBV6-6
CASSYSIVYNEQFF
TGTGCCAGCAGTTACTCGATAGTCTACAATGAGCAGTTCTTC
>TRBJ1-1|NA|NA|TRBV30
CAWSWGLRNTEAFF
TGTGCCTGGAGTTGGGGGCTAAGGAACACTGAAGCTTTCTTT
>TRBJ2-1|NA|NA|TRBV6-6
CASSPPGTPSYNEQFF
TGTGCCAGCAGTCCACCCGGGACACCTTCCTACAATGAGCAGTTCTTC
>TRBJ1-1|NA|NA|TRBV10-2
CASRMGTEAFF
TGCGCCAGCAGGATGGGCACTGAAGCTTTCTTT
>TRBJ1-1|NA|NA|TRBV3-1
CASSPWSSLKIF
TGTGCCAGCAGCCCCTGGAGCAGCCTCAAGATCTTT
>TRBJ2-5|TRBD1|NA|TRBV9
CASSQGAGGRGYQETQYF
TGTGCCAGCAGCCAAGGGGCAGGGGGCAGGGGCTACCAAGAGACCCAGTACTTC
>TRBJ1-1|NA|once|TRBV2
CASKGGSLVNTEAFF
TGTGCCAGCAAGGGGGGGAGTTTGGTGAACACTGAAGCTTTCTTT
>TRBJ1-5|NA|NA|TRBV4-2
CASSQSGGPLNQPQHF
TGTGCCAGCAGCCAAAGCGGGGGTCCCCTCAATCAGCCCCAGCATTTT
>TRBJ2-4|TRBD1|NA|TRBV27
CASSFLGTGAKNIQYF
TGTGCCAGCAGTTTCCTCGGGACAGGGGCCAAAAACATTCAGTACTTC
>TRBJ2-7|TRBD2|NA|TRBV5-1
CASSLYGTSFLEQYF
TGCGCCAGCAGTCTATACGGGACTAGCTTCCTCGAGCAGTACTTC
>TRBJ2-7|NA|NA|TRBV5-1
CASSLLPRYEQYF
TGCGCCAGCAGTCTTCTCCCCCGCTACGAGCAGTACTTC
>TRBJ1-1|NA|NA|TRBV3-1
CASSQEVRGSRSFF
TGTGCCAGCAGCCAGGAAGTCAGGGGTAGTAGGTCTTTCTTT
>TRBJ2-1|NA|NA|TRBV6-5
CASSYIAAYNEQFF
TGTGCCAGCAGTTACATCGCGGCCTACAATGAGCAGTTCTTC
>TRBJ2-1|NA|NA|TRBV2
CASSSFYGSSYNEQFF
TGTGCCAGCAGTTCCTTTTACGGGAGCTCCTACAATGAGCAGTTCTTC
>TRBJ2-5|NA|NA|TRBV13
CASSYRQVTQETQYF
TGTGCCAGCAGCTACAGACAGGTTACTCAAGAGACCCAGTACTTC
>TRBJ2-7|NA|NA|TRBV3-1
CASSQETSGGEQYF
TGTGCCAGCAGCCAGGAGACTAGTGGGGGCGAGCAGTACTTC
>TRBJ1-1|NA|NA|TRBV4-2
CASSQDISDGFEAFF
TGTGCCAGCAGCCAAGATATAAGTGACGGATTTGAAGCTTTCTTT
>TRBJ1-1|NA|once|TRBV2
CASSYQGKNTEAFF
TGTGCCAGCAGTTATCAGGGCAAGAACACTGAAGCTTTCTTT
>TRBJ2-6|NA|NA|TRBV19
CASSLSQASSGANVLTF
TGTGCCAGTAGTCTTTCTCAAGCGAGCTCTGGGGCCAACGTCCTGACTTTC
>TRBJ1-1|NA|NA|TRBV28
CASMIQENTEAFF
TGTGCCAGCATGATACAGGAGAACACTGAAGCTTTCTTT
>TRBJ2-2|NA|NA|TRBV19
CASSRGKNTGELFF
TGTGCCAGTAGCCGCGGGAAAAACACCGGGGAGCTGTTTTTT
>TRBJ1-2|TRBD1|NA|TRBV5-1
CASSWDSGNYGYTF
TGCGCCAGCAGCTGGGACAGCGGAAACTATGGCTACACCTTC
>TRBJ2-1|NA|once|TRBV12-5
CASGLQGKEQFF
TGTGCTAGTGGTTTACAGGGTAAGGAGCAGTTCTTC
>TRBJ2-1|NA|NA|TRBV5-1
CASSWESTVTEQFF
TGCGCCAGCAGCTGGGAATCGACAGTCACTGAGCAGTTCTTC
>TRBJ1-1|NA|NA|TRBV15
CATSRAGPAPEAFF
TGTGCCACCAGCAGAGCAGGGCCCGCTCCTGAAGCTTTCTTT
>TRBJ2-3|TRBD2|once|TRBV11-2
CASSPSGRALLADTQYF
TGTGCCAGCAGCCCCAGCGGGAGGGCCTTATTAGCAGATACGCAGTATTTT
>TRBJ2-1|TRBD2|once|TRBV29-1
CSVDSIAGGRNEQFF
TGCAGCGTTGACTCTATAGCGGGAGGGCGCAATGAGCAGTTCTTC
>TRBJ1-5|NA|NA|TRBV24-1
CATSPGRSQPQHF
TGTGCCACCAGTCCGGGTCGGAGTCAGCCCCAGCATTTT
>TRBJ1-1|NA|NA|TRBV18
CASSPLEAGMNTEAFF
TGTGCCAGCTCACCCTTAGAGGCAGGAATGAACACTGAAGCTTTCTTT
>TRBJ2-2|NA|NA|TRBV6-4
CASRAHHTNTGELFF
TGTGCCAGCAGAGCCCATCACACGAACACCGGGGAGCTGTTTTTT